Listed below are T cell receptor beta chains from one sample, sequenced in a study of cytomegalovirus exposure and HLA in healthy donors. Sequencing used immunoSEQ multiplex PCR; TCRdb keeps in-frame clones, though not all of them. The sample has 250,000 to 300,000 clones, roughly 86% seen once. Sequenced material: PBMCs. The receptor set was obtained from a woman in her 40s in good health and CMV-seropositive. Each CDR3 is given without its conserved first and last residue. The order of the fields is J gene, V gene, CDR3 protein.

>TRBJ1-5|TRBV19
ASRSTENQPQH
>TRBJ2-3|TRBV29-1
SVDDSYTDTQY
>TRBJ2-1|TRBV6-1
ASSGAVALNEQF
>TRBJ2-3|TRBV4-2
ASSQGQGIRDTQY
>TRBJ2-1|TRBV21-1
ASSLLGPLHYNEQF
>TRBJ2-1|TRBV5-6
ASSWRDRGFEEQF
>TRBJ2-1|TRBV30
AWNLRDEQF
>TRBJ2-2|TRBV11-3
ASSFGLGELF
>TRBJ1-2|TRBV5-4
ASSPPGQGIHYGYT
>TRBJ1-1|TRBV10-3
AISVRGSTEAF
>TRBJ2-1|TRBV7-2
ASSLTGTRVGEQF
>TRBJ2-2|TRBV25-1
ASRTSGRLNTGELF
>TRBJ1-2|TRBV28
ASSTGLGYGYT
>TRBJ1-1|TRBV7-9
ASSPMGLEAF
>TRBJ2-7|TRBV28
ASSFTGQGTYEQY
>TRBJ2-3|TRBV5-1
ASSNRGPTDTQY
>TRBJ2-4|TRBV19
ASSPGGLHIQY
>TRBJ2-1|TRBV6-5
ASGSWSYNEQF
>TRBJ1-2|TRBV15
ATSRDLGTGPGYT
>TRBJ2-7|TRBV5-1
ASSLAGRYEQY
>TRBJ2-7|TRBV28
ASSPRDRVSEQY
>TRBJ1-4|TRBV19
ASSVYLPVPNEKLF
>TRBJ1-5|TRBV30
AWTPSAGGHQPQH
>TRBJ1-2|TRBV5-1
ASSLVPGQGAHGYT
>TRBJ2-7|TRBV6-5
ASTDTGGNEQY
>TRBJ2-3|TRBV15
ATSSNRPGQRSTDTQY
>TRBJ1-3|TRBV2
ASSELGLDRGTGNTIY
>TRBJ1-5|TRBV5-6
ASSFRRGEGNQPQH
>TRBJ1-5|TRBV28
ASSPGQGFYSNQPQH
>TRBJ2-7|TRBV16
ASSPPAGGPNEQY
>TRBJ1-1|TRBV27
ASMEVAYTNTEAF
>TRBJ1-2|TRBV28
ASSRLGVYSNYGYT
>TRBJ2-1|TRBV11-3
ASGRDSLGEQF
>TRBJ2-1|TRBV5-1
ASSLGTGGDEQF
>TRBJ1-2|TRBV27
ASGRGSSGYT
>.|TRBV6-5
ASSYALAGGYEQY
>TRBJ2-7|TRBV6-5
ASSSNDRGPYEQY
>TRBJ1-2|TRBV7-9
ASSPVVTEEGKVDGYT
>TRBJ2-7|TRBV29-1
SVVSGQGASGEQY
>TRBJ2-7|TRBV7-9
ASSLPGLAYEQY
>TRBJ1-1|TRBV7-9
ASSLDPGETTEAF
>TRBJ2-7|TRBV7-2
ASSLTAGDEQY
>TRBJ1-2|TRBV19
ASNSAGAPYYGYT
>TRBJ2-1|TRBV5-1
ASSWGASRSYNEQF
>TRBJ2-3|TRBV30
AWTRLDPSTDTQY
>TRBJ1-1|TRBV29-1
SAPTGAMNTEAF
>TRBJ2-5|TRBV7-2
ASSFGTSGRALETQY
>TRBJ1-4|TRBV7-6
ASSRQTGEDEKLF
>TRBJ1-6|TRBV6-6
ASSRSPGGYNSPLH
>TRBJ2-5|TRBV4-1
ASSQDPSVSANTQETQY
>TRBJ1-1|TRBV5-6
ASSKGQGAILNTEAF
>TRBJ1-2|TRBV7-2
ASSPQANYGYT
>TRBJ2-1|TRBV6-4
ASSDRTSGNNEQF